The 21 T cell receptor beta chains in this list originate from one sample, sequenced in a study of blood T cell repertoires in COVID-19. Repertoires were generated with immunoSEQ multiplex PCR, while TCRdb's copy carries only in-frame clones and drops some. This sample has about 70,000 clones, with over 65% found just once. Source material: peripheral blood. The receptors originated from a woman in her 70s with acute or convalescent COVID-19.

The rearrangement uses TRBV19 and TRBJ2-4; D is possibly TRBD2 (5 bases). The CDR3 is made up of 14 amino acids. Trimming pared 6 bases from V and 3 bases from J, leaving 12 bases between. From germline, CDR1 is LNHDA and CDR2 SQIVND (reference sequence). The CDR3 loop is CASSKTTLKNIQYF. Written as DNA, the CDR3 is TGTGCCAGTAGCAAGACTACCCTCAAAAACATTCAGTACTTC.

CDR3 residues: CASSAGASTDTQYF. CDR3 DNA: TGTGCCAGCAGTGCGGGAGCTAGCACAGATACGCAGTATTTT. The chain carries TRBV2 and TRBJ2-3; D may be TRBD2 (6 bases). Per germline, CDR1 SNHLY and CDR2 FYNNEI. Trimming took off 4 bases at V and 0 bases at J, with 8 bases between the two ends. The CDR3 is 14 residues long.

This sequence joins TRBV29-1 and TRBJ1-1, with 8 bases fitting TRBD1. V lost 6 bases, J lost 6 bases, and 9 bases stayed unmatched. Germline V gives CDR1 SQVTM, CDR2 ANQGSEA. CDR3 length equals 13 residues. CDR3 sequence (DNA): TGCAGCGTCACCCCGGACAGGGCACCTGAAGCTTTCTTT. Translation: CSVTPDRAPEAFF. The full variable domain, with the rest looked up from reference TRBV29-1 and TRBJ1-1, is SAVISQKPSRDICQRGTSLTIQCQVDSQVTMMFWYRQQPGQSLTLIATANQGSEATYESGFVIDKFPISRPNLTFSTLTVSNMSPEDSSIYLCSVTPDRAPEAFFGQGTRLTVV.

The chain employs TRBV4-2 and TRBJ2-2; 9 bases are shared with TRBD2. Germline trimming cut 0 bases from V and 1 base from J; bases unmatched to any gene: 3. This CDR3 has 17 residues. Germline values: CDR1 LGHNA, CDR2 YNFKEQ. This CDR3 reads CASSQETSGKNTGELFF. The CDR3 bases are TGTGCCAGCAGCCAAGAGACTAGCGGAAAGAACACCGGGGAGCTGTTTTTT.

This chain uses TRBV11-3 with TRBJ2-1; D might be TRBD2 (5 bases). V was pared by 1 base and J by 7 bases, with 8 bases between. Germline V CDR1 and CDR2: SGHNT, YENEEA. This CDR3 comprises 13 residues. Here the CDR3 reads CASSLGEGNEQFF. In DNA, the CDR3 is TGTGCCAGCAGCTTAGGAGAGGGTAATGAGCAGTTCTTC.

This rearrangement joins TRBV19 to TRBJ2-1; 13 nucleotides agree with TRBD2. Germline CDR1 reads LNHDA; CDR2 reads SQIVND (reference sequence). The CDR3 has 17 residues. Germline trimming cut 4 bases from V and 7 bases from J; bases unmatched to any gene: 10. The CDR3 spells CASSTGTSGIRENEQFF. The CDR3 region has the DNA TGTGCCAGTAGTACCGGGACTAGCGGGATTCGAGAAAATGAGCAGTTCTTC.

The chain recombines TRBV11-2 with TRBJ1-1, with no clear D. CDR1 SGHAT and CDR2 FQNNGV come from the germline V gene. The CDR3 covers 13 residues. V was shortened by 3 bases and J by 4 bases, with 9 bases between the two germline ends. CDR3 region: CASSFSGITEAFF. The DNA of the CDR3 is TGTGCCAGCAGCTTCTCGGGGATCACTGAAGCTTTCTTT.

The CDR3 is CASSTPQSGANEQFF. The CDR3 DNA reads TGTGCCAGCTCGACACCACAGAGCGGGGCCAATGAGCAGTTCTTC. The chain uses TRBV18 and TRBJ2-1; 7 bases align to TRBD2. Unmatched junction bases numbered 11, after V lost 6 bases and J lost 6 bases. The CDR3 extends over 15 amino acids. Germline values: CDR1 KGHSH, CDR2 LQKENI.

The gene calls are TRBV28 and TRBJ1-5; maybe TRBD1 (5 bases). Trimming removed 5 bases from V and 5 bases from J, with 10 bases in between. Germline V gives CDR1 MDHEN, CDR2 SYDVKM. The length of the CDR3 is 13 residues. The CDR3 loop is CASSPGYDQPQHF. The CDR3 DNA reads TGTGCCAGCAGTCCAGGGTATGATCAGCCCCAGCATTTT.

The rearrangement links TRBV9 to TRBJ2-7; D is perhaps TRBD2 (6 bases). Trimming took 4 bases from V and 7 from J, leaving 15 bases between them. The length of the CDR3 is 13 residues. CDR1 SGDLS and CDR2 YYNGEE come from the germline V gene. The CDR3 DNA follows: TGTGCCAGCAGCCCCGAGGACTACTGGGAGCAGTACTTC. It codes for CASSPEDYWEQYF.

This chain connects TRBV30 to TRBJ1-3; 9 bases align to TRBD1. CDR1 and CDR2 from the germline V gene are GTSNPN and SVGIG (reference sequence). The CDR3 is 14 amino acids. Losses at the gene ends were 7 bases for V and 4 bases for J; bases not matched to a gene: 8. The CDR3 nucleotides read TGTGCCTCCCAGGACAGGGGATACGGAAACACCATATATTTT. This encodes CASQDRGYGNTIYF.

This clone was recorded once. J is TRBJ2-1 and V is TRBV11-2, with no clear D. CDR3 length: 13 amino acids. V was clipped by 5 bases and J by 1 base, with 6 bases between them. In germline, CDR1 is SGHAT, CDR2 FQNNGV. CDR3 amino acids: CASSPRSYNEQFF. The CDR3 DNA reads TGTGCCAGCAGCCCTCGTTCCTACAATGAGCAGTTCTTC.

The chain joins TRBV5-5 to TRBJ1-6; 8 nucleotides align to TRBD1. Germline-derived CDR1 and CDR2 are SGHKS and YYEKEE (reference sequence). CDR3 length: 16 amino acids. V lost 0 bases, J lost 6 bases, and 5 bases stayed unmatched. CDR3 bases: TGTGCCAGCAGCTTGGCCGGGACAGGTCTTAATTCACCCCTCCACTTT. It specifies CASSLAGTGLNSPLHF.

In the case of this clone: One end of the junction is discordant with germline, which a read error may explain. Additional DNA sequences in this sample encode the identical CDR3. The rearrangement links TRBV3-1 (or the pseudogene TRBV3-2) to TRBJ2-7; tentatively, D is TRBD2 (6 bases). The CDR3 spans 17 residues. CDR1 and CDR2 from the germline V gene are LGHDT and YNNKEL (reference sequence). CDR3 residues: CASSQPQTSGGNYEQYF. The DNA of the CDR3 is TGTGCCAGCAGCCAACCCCAAACCTCAGGAGGGAACTACGAGCAGTATTTC.

The V gene is TRBV6-2 or TRBV6-3, the J gene TRBJ2-1; no firm D call. Germline V gene lookup returns CDR1 MNHEY and CDR2 SVGEGT. V was shortened by 6 bases and J by 7 bases, with 16 bases between the two germline ends. The CDR3 contains 14 residues. CDR3 sequence reads: CASSSRRLLNEQFF. The CDR3 DNA follows: TGTGCCAGCAGCTCGAGGAGACTCCTGAATGAGCAGTTCTTC.

This clone appeared many times. The chain combines TRBV11-3 with TRBJ2-2; tentative D call: TRBD1 (5 bases). Trimming left V 8 bases short and J 6 bases short, with 10 bases between. Germline V gene data show CDR1 as SGHNT and CDR2 as YENEEA. This CDR3 is 12 amino acids long. CDR3 sequence (DNA): TGTGCCAGCTCCAGGGAACCCGGGGAGCTGTTTTTT. This codes for CASSREPGELFF.

This chain uses TRBV7-3 with TRBJ2-3, with 8 bases fitting TRBD2. CDR1 SGHTA and CDR2 FQGTGA come from the germline V gene. The CDR3 spans 15 residues. V lost 5 bases and J lost 4; bases outside the gene matches: 8. CDR3 coding DNA: TGTGCCAGCAGCGATACCGGGACTAGAGCAGATACGCAGTATTTT. The encoded protein is CASSDTGTRADTQYF.

The gene calls are TRBV6-5 and TRBJ1-6; 7 bases are a match to TRBD1. CDR1 and CDR2 from the germline V gene are MNHEY and SVGAGI. This CDR3 has 15 residues. J lost 9 bases, V lost 5 bases, and 10 bases had no gene match. The CDR3 DNA is TGTGCCAGCAGTAAACTGGGACAGCTTGGTTCACCCCTCCACTTT. As protein: CASSKLGQLGSPLHF.

The DNA for the CDR3 is TGCGCCAGCAGCTTGGATGTCCCCTCGATTAGCCCCGGGGAGCTGTTTTTT. Amino acids: CASSLDVPSISPGELFF. The chain couples TRBV5-1 to TRBJ2-2; D is uncertain. The CDR3 has 17 residues. Looked up from germline, CDR1 is SGHRS and CDR2 is YFSETQ. The V end was cut by 0 bases, the J end by 6 bases, with 18 bases between.

This clone was detected only a few times. The chain combines TRBV5-4 with TRBJ2-5, with D possibly TRBD2 on 5 matching bases. Per germline, CDR1 SGHNT and CDR2 YYREEE (reference sequence). The CDR3 is made up of 14 amino acids. Deletions cut 3 bases from V and 2 bases from J, with 11 bases between. CDR3 amino acids: CASSSQSGQETQYF. The CDR3 DNA reads as TGTGCCAGCAGCTCCCAGTCGGGGCAAGAGACCCAGTACTTC.

The CDR3 DNA reads TGTGCCAGCAGCCAGAAAGGCACAGATACGCAGTATTTT. Translation gives CASSQKGTDTQYF. V is TRBV6-5 and J is TRBJ2-3; D uncertain. Germline V gene sequence: CDR1 MNHEY, CDR2 SVGAGI. Trimming took 6 bases from V and 1 from J, leaving 8 bases between them. CDR3 length: 13 amino acids.